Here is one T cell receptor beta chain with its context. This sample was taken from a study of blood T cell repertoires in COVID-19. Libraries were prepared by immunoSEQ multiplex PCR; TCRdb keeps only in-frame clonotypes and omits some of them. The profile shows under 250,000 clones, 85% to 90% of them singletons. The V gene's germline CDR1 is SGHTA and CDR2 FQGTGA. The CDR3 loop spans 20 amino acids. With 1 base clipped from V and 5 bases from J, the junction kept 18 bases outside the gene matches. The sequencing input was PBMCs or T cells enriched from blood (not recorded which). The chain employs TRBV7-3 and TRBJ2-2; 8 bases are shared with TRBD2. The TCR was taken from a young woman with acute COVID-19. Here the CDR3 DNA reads TGTGCCAGCAGCTTAAGGCGGGGGGTATCCCACTCCAGAGTTACCGGGGAGCTGTTTTTT. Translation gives CASSLRRGVSHSRVTGELFF. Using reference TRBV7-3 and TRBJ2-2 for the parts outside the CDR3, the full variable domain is GAGVSQTPSNKVTEKGKYVELRCDPISGHTALYWYRQSLGQGPEFLIYFQGTGAADDSGLPNDRFFAVRPEGSVSTLKIQRTERGDSAVYLCASSLRRGVSHSRVTGELFFGEGSRLTVL.